This T cell receptor (beta chain) derives from a study of siplizumab effects on memory and regulatory T cells. Broader study findings: Of the proliferating CD4+ or CD8+ clones, roughly 80-95% lacked a naive or memory phenotype that could be assigned.

Notes on this clone: Antigen unknown.

Germline values: CDR1 MNHEY, CDR2 SVGAGI. This CDR3 region has 12 residues. Trimming stripped 2 bases from V and 8 bases from J, with 9 bases between. About 9.5 x 10^4 TCR templates underwent assay in each sample. The table came from immunoSEQ multiplex PCR; TCRdb's copy has only in-frame clones and leaves some out. The repertoire holds around 100,000 clones, with around 93% as singletons. This TCR was recovered from a human donor in good health. This chain connects TRBV6-5 to TRBJ1-2; D might be TRBD1 (6 bases). Sequenced input: non-Treg CD4+ T cells sorted from blood. This CDR3 is CASSYPGVGYTF. For the CDR3, the DNA is TGTGCCAGCAGTTACCCAGGGGTAGGCTACACCTTC.